This T cell receptor (beta chain) appears in the sequencing data of a study of human thymus T cells. Note on this clone: Its antigen remains unidentified.

Trimming cost V 8 bases and J 0 bases, with 14 bases left between them. CDR3 length equals 14 residues. CDR1 and CDR2 from the germline V gene are SQVTM and ANQGSEA. The table came from immunoSEQ multiplex PCR; TCRdb's copy has only in-frame clones and leaves some out. This table holds tens of thousands of clones, around 94% found once. Healthy Finnish infants undergoing corrective surgery for congenital heart defects were the donors. A roughly 0.45-1 mL peripheral blood aliquot was taken intraoperatively from four of eight donors. No fixed cell number was used; all available blood leukocytes supplied DNA. Findings of the study overall: Thymic and blood repertoires appeared to show biased V and J gene usage.

V and J are TRBV29-1 and TRBJ1-3, with D perhaps matching TRBD1 (5 bases). Sequencing input: blood. This receptor was taken from a boy less than two years old with a congenital heart defect but otherwise immunologically healthy. CDR3: CSFRGVGSGNTIYF. The CDR3 DNA sequence: TGCAGCTTTAGGGGCGTAGGCTCTGGAAACACCATATATTTT.